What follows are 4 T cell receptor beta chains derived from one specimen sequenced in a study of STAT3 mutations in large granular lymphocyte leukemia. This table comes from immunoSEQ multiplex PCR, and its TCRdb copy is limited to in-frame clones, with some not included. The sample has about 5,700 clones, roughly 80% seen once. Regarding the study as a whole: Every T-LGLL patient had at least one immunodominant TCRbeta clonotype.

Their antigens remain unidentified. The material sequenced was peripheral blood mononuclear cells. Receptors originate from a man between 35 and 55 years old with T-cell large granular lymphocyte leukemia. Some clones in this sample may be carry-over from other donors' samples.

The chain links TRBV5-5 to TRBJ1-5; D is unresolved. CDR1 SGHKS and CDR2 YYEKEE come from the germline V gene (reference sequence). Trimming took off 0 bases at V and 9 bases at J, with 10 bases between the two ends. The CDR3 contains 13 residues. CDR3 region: CASSLEDFRPQHF. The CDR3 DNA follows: TGTGCCAGCAGCTTGGAGGACTTTCGGCCCCAGCATTTT.

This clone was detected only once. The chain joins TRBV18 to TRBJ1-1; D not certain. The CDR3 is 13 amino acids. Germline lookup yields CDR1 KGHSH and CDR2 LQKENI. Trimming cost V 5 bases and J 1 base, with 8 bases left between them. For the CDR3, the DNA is TGTGCCAGCTCATATGCCCAGAACACTGAAGCTTTCTTT. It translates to CASSYAQNTEAFF.

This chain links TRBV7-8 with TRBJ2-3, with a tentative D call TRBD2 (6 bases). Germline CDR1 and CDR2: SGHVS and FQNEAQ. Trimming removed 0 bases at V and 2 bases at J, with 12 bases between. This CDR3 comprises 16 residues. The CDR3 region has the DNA TGTGCCAGCAGCTTAGCTAGCGGAGGGGCCACAGATACGCAGTATTTT. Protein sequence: CASSLASGGATDTQYF.

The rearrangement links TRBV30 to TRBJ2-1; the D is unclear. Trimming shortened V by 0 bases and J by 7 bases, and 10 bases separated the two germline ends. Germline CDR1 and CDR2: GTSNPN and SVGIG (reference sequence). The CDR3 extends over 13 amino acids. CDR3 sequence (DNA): TGTGCCTGGAGTGTACGCTCGGCTAATGAGCAGTTCTTC. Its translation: CAWSVRSANEQFF.